The TCR beta chain under discussion was sequenced for a study of regulatory T cells in long-lasting Graves disease. This clonotype was observed at least ten times. Relying on iRepertoire HTBI primers and Arm-PCR of CDR3 regions, the team built TCR beta libraries. TCRdb reprocessed the multiplex PCR reads with MiXCR, giving one entry per CDR3 protein. The profile shows hundreds of thousands of distinct CDR3 sequences, less than 20% of them singletons. This CDR3 region has 16 residues. V lost 5 bases, J lost 2 bases, and 17 bases lay in between. CDR1 and CDR2 (germline): SGHAT, FQNNGV. This sample's time point: newly diagnosed GD, antithyroid drugs for less than 3 months. Scientists built the TCR library using RNA that was extracted from PBMCs. A further study also used this sample, focusing on T cells in Graves' hyperthyroidism and ophthalmopathy. According to that study: Patients having uncontrolled infection, another autoimmune disease, pregnancy or lactation were not included.

The material was peripheral blood mononuclear cells (PBMCs), obtained at new diagnosis, from a patient treated with antithyroid drugs. This clonotype originated in a woman aged 30 to 39 with Graves disease. V gene TRBV11-2 combines with J gene TRBJ2-3; TRBD2 is a possible D gene (6 bases). The DNA of the CDR3 is TGTGCCAGCAGCGAAGGCCTAGCGACCTTCACAGATACGCAGTATTTT. Translated: CASSEGLATFTDTQYF.